This T cell receptor (beta chain) was captured in a study of shared clonotypes between healthy human individuals. The repertoire was sequenced with immunoSEQ multiplex PCR; TCRdb's copy has only in-frame clones and lacks some. The data hold more than 2 million clones, with nearly 97% observed a single time. Comment on this clone: Its specificity is unknown.

Whole-study results and caveats: Clonotypes that were shared across a few donors made up around 5% of naive CD4 clonotypes. What naive subsets generally showed was a larger estimated richness than memory subsets showed. Non-shared clonotypes had lower generation probabilities than those shared by all four donors.

V gave up 2 bases and J gave up 5 bases; unmatched junction bases: 6. Per germline, CDR1 MGHRA and CDR2 YSYEKL. This CDR3 has 15 residues. The receptor was derived from a man between 18 and 29 years old in good health. Sequencing input: naive CD4+ T cells sorted from blood. As to subset: CD45RA+ positively selected. V is TRBV4-1 and J is TRBJ1-1; 9 bases are a match to TRBD1. The CDR3 sequence: CASSQLTGGLTEAFF. As DNA, the CDR3 is TGCGCCAGCAGCCAACTAACAGGGGGCTTGACTGAAGCTTTCTTT.